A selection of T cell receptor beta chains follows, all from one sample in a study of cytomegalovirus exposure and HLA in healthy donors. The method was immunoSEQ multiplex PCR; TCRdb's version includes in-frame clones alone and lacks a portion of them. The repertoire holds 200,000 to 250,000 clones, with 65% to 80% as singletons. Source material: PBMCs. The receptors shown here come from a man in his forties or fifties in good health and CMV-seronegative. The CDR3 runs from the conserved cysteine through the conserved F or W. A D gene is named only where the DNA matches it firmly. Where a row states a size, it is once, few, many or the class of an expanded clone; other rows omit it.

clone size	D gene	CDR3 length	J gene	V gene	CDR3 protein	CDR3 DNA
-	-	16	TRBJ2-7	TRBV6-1	CASSEGGAWSFYEQYF	TGTGCCAGCAGTGAAGGCGGGGCGTGGAGTTTCTACGAGCAGTACTTC
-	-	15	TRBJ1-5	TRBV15	CATSRTTGSSEPQHF	TGTGCCACCAGCAGAACGACAGGATCCTCGGAACCCCAGCATTTT
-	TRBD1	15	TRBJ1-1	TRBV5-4	CASSATGQGKIEAFF	TGTGCCAGCAGCGCCACCGGACAGGGGAAGATTGAAGCTTTCTTT
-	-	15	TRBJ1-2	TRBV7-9	CASSPLRDRGYGYTF	TGTGCCAGCAGCCCGCTCCGAGACAGAGGATATGGCTACACCTTC
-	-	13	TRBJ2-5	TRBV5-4	CASSSGQQETQYF	TGTGCCAGCAGCTCCGGACAGCAAGAGACCCAGTACTTC
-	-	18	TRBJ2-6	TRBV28	CASSHIAAHRSGANVLTF	TGTGCCAGCAGTCATATCGCGGCGCACCGCTCTGGGGCCAACGTCCTGACTTTC
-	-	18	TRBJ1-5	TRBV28	CASSFQGRIWVSNQPQHF	TGTGCCAGCAGTTTTCAGGGGAGAATTTGGGTTAGCAATCAGCCCCAGCATTTT
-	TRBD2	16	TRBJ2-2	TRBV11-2	CASSLLAGGNTGELFF	TGTGCCAGCAGCCTCCTAGCGGGAGGGAACACCGGGGAGCTGTTTTTT
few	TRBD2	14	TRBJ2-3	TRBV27	CASSSQRETDTQYF	TGTGCCAGCAGTTCCCAGCGGGAGACAGATACGCAGTATTTT
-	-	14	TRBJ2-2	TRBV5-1	CASSLLAYTGELFF	TGCGCCAGCAGCTTACTAGCATACACCGGGGAGCTGTTTTTT
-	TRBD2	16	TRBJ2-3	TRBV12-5	CASGSHRKRDTDTQYF	TGTGCTAGTGGTTCCCACCGTAAGCGGGATACAGATACGCAGTATTTT
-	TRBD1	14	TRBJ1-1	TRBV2	CASTQDRVNTEAFF	TGTGCCAGCACTCAAGACAGGGTGAACACTGAAGCTTTCTTT
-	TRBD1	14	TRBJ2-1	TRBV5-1	CASSRRQGNNEQFF	TGCGCCAGCAGCCGGCGACAGGGGAACAATGAGCAGTTCTTC
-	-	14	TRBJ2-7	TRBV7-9	CASSVSRGSYEQYF	TGTGCCAGCAGCGTATCCAGGGGATCCTACGAGCAGTACTTC
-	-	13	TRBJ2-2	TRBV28	CASRASIAGELFF	TGTGCCAGCAGGGCTAGCATTGCCGGGGAGCTGTTTTTT
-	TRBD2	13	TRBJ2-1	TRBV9	CASSVTSGLHPFF	TGTGCCAGCAGCGTGACTAGCGGGCTTCACCCGTTCTTC
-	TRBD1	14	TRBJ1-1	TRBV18	CASSPGQGGTEAFF	TGTGCCAGCTCACCGGGACAGGGAGGTACTGAAGCTTTCTTT
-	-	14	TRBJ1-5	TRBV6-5	CASRPTGISQPQHF	TGTGCCAGCAGGCCCACAGGGATTAGTCAGCCCCAGCATTTT
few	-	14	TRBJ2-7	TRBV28	CASSLYYYPYEQYF	TGTGCCAGCAGTTTATATTACTACCCCTACGAGCAGTACTTC
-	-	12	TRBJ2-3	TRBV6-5	CASSYLEGTQYF	TGTGCCAGCAGTTATTTAGAGGGTACGCAGTATTTT
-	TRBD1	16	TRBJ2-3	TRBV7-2	CASSKHGTAGTDTQYF	TGTGCCAGCAGCAAACATGGGACAGCGGGCACAGATACGCAGTATTTT
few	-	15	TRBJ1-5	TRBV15	CATSRDRGVAQPQHF	TGTGCCACCAGCAGAGATCGGGGGGTGGCTCAGCCCCAGCATTTT
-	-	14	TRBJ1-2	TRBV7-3	CASSLGQPPYGYTF	TGTGCCAGCAGCCTCGGACAGCCCCCCTATGGCTACACCTTC
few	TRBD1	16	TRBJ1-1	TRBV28	CASRRDRGGGLAEAFF	TGTGCCAGCAGACGAGACAGGGGCGGCGGTTTGGCTGAAGCTTTCTTT
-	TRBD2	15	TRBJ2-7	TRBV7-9	CASSLAGGTGYEQYF	TGTGCCAGCAGCCTAGCGGGAGGGACTGGCTACGAGCAGTACTTC
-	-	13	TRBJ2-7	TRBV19	CASSSRQNYEQYF	TGTGCCAGTAGTTCCCGACAGAATTACGAGCAGTACTTC
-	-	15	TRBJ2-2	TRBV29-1	CSVEDQGRVTGELFF	TGCAGCGTTGAAGATCAGGGCAGGGTCACCGGGGAGCTGTTTTTT
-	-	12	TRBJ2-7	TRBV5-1	CASSPTSYEQYF	TGCGCCAGCAGCCCGACTTCCTACGAGCAGTACTTC
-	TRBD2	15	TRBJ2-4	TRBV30	CAQKSGRLSKNIQYF	TGTGCCCAGAAAAGCGGGAGGTTGTCCAAAAACATTCAGTACTTC
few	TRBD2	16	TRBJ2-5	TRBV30	CAWSVSSGNIWETQYF	TGTGCCTGGAGTGTTTCCAGCGGGAATATTTGGGAGACCCAGTACTTC
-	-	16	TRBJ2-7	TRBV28	CASSLRHPAEPYEQYF	TGTGCCAGCAGTTTACGACACCCAGCGGAACCCTACGAGCAGTACTTC
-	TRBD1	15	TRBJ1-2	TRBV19	CASSMRQGGSQRGTF	TGTGCCAGTAGTATGAGACAGGGAGGTTCTCAACGTGGTACCTTC
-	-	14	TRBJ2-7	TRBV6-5	CASSGRGWPYEQYF	TGTGCCAGCAGTGGGCGGGGTTGGCCCTACGAGCAGTACTTC
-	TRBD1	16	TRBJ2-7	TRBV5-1	CASSISGTGGYDEQYF	TGCGCCAGCAGCATAAGCGGGACAGGGGGTTATGACGAGCAGTACTTC
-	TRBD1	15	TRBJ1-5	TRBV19	CASSTYDRGYQPQHF	TGTGCCAGTAGTACCTACGACAGGGGCTATCAGCCCCAGCATTTT
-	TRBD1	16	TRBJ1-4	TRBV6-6	CASSLGTGKESEKLFF	TGTGCCAGCAGTTTGGGGACAGGGAAGGAGAGTGAAAAACTGTTTTTT
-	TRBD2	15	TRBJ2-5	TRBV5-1	CASSLSGGHQETQYF	TGCGCCAGCAGCTTGTCGGGGGGGCATCAAGAGACCCAGTACTTC
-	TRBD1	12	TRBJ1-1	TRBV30	CAWNPDRGYAFF	TGTGCCTGGAACCCGGACAGGGGATATGCTTTCTTT
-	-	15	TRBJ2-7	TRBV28	CASSHTLLVPYEQYF	TGTGCCAGCAGTCATACCCTACTAGTTCCCTACGAGCAGTACTTC
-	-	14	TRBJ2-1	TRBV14	CASSQDSGSNEQFF	TGTGCCAGCAGCCAAGATTCGGGAAGCAATGAGCAGTTCTTC
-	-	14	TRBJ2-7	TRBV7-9	CASSLGPTSYEQYF	TGTGCCAGCAGCTTGGGGCCAACTTCCTACGAGCAGTACTTC
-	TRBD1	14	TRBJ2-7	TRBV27	CASRRTGMVSEQYF	TGTGCCAGCAGACGGACAGGGATGGTTTCCGAGCAGTACTTC
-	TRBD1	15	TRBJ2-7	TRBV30	CAWRGGQGGSYEQYF	TGTGCCTGGAGAGGGGGACAGGGGGGCTCCTACGAGCAGTACTTC
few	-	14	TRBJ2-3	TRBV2	CASTRTGNTDTQYF	TGTGCCAGCACCCGAACAGGAAACACAGATACGCAGTATTTT
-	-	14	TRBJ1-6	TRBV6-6	CASSYSGESSPLHF	TGTGCCAGCAGTTATTCAGGGGAAAGCTCACCCCTCCACTTT
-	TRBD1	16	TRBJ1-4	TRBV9	CASSETGTSTNEKLFF	TGTGCCAGCAGCGAGACAGGGACCTCAACTAATGAAAAACTGTTTTTT
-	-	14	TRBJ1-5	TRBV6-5	CASSYLSAAQPQHF	TGTGCCAGCAGTTACTTATCTGCGGCTCAGCCCCAGCATTTT
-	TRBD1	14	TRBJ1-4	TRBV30	CAWSDRTGDEKLFF	TGTGCCTGGAGCGATCGGACAGGGGACGAAAAACTGTTTTTT
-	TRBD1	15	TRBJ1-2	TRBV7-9	CASSGGTGEPYGYTF	TGTGCCAGCAGCGGCGGGACAGGGGAACCCTATGGCTACACCTTC
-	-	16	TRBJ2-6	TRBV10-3	CAISDRTASGANVLTF	TGTGCCATCAGTGACAGGACAGCTTCTGGGGCCAACGTCCTGACTTTC
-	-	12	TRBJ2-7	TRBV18	CASSPEGLSQYF	TGTGCCAGCTCACCGGAGGGACTTTCGCAGTACTTC
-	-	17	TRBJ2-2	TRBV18	CASSLQTATANTGELFF	TGTGCCAGCTCTTTGCAGACAGCCACTGCGAACACCGGGGAGCTGTTTTTT
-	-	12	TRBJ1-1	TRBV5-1	CAGITSLPEAFF	TGCGCCGGCATTACGAGCCTGCCTGAAGCTTTCTTT
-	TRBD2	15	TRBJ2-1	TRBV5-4	CASSLTSGSYNEQFF	TGTGCCAGCAGCCTGACTAGCGGGAGCTACAATGAGCAGTTCTTC
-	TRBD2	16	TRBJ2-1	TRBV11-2	CASSLGVSGRANEQFF	TGTGCCAGCAGCTTGGGTGTTAGCGGGAGGGCCAACGAGCAGTTCTTC
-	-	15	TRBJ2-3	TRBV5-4	CASSLAAGITDTQYF	TGTGCCAGCAGCTTGGCGGCGGGAATCACAGATACGCAGTATTTT
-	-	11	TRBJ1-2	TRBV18	CASSPSNGYTF	TGTGCCAGCTCACCTAGTAATGGCTACACCTTC